This record concerns one TCR beta chain sequence. Its target is unknown. This entry is derived from a study of CD8 T cells in ankylosing spondylitis. Findings and caveats of the study: A TCR beta motif of several highly homologous variants seemed to mark ankylosing spondylitis blood. Previously reported in reactive arthritis synovial fluid and blood were some of the motif variants.

TCRdb independently ran MiXCR on the 5' RACE reads; one entry per CDR3 protein. The repertoire holds approximately 300,000 distinct CDR3 sequences, with around 7.6% as singletons. The length of the CDR3 is 16 residues. CDR1 and CDR2 from the germline V gene are SGHVS and FNYEAQ. The trim removed 1 base at V and 15 bases at J, leaving 14 bases unmatched. The origin of this receptor is a male donor with ankylosing spondylitis. The V gene is TRBV7-6, the J gene TRBJ2-1; 11 positions agree with TRBD2. The sequenced sample consisted of blood, either unsorted or a sorted T cell fraction (not recorded which). The CDR3 region has the DNA TGTGCCAGCAGCTTAGAACGAACTAGCGGGAGTAGTAGGCTGTTCTTC. Its translation: CASSLERTSGSSRLFF. The full variable domain, rest sourced from reference TRBV7-6 and TRBJ2-1, is GAGVSQSPRYKVTKRGQDVALRCDPISGHVSLYWYRQALGQGPEFLTYFNYEAQQDKSGLPNDRFSAERPEGSISTLTIQRTEQRDSAMYRCASSLERTSGSSRLFFGPGTRLTVL.